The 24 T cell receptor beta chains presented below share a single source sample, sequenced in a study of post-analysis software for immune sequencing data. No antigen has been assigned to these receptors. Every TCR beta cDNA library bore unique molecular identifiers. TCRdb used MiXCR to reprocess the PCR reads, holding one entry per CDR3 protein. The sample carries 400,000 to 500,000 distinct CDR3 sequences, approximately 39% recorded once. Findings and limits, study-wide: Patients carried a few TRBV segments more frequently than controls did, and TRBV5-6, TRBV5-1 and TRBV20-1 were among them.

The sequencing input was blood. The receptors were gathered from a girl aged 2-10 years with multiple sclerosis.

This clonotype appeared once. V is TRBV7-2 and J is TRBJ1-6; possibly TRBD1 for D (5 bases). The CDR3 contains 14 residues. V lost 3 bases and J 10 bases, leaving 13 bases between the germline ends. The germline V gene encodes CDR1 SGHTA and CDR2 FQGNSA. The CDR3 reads CASSLTQGSSPLHF. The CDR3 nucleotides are TGTGCCAGCAGCTTGACTCAGGGATCCTCACCCCTCCACTTT.

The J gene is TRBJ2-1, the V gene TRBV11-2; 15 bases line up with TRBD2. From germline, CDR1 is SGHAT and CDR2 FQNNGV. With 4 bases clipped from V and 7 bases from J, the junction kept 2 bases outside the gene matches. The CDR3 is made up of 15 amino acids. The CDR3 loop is CASSYGLAGGNEQFF. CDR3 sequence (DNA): TGTGCCAGCAGCTACGGACTAGCGGGAGGGAATGAGCAGTTCTTC.

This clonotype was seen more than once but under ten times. The CDR3: CASSLMGGQALSGANVLTF. CDR3 nucleotides: TGCGCCAGCAGCTTGATGGGGGGGCAGGCCCTCTCTGGGGCCAACGTCCTGACTTTC. The V call is TRBV5-1, the J call TRBJ2-6; D is possibly TRBD2 (7 bases). Looked up from germline, CDR1 is SGHRS and CDR2 is YFSETQ. This CDR3 is 19 amino acids long. The germline V and J ends were trimmed by 1 base and 0 bases, with 17 bases remaining between them.

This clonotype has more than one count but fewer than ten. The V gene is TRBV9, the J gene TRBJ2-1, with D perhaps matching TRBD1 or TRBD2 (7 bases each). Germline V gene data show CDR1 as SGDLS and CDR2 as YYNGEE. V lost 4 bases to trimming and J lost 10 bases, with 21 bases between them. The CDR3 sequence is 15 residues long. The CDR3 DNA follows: TGTGCCAGCAGCCCCAGCGTGAGCGGGACAGAAGAGCAGTTCTTC. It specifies CASSPSVSGTEEQFF.

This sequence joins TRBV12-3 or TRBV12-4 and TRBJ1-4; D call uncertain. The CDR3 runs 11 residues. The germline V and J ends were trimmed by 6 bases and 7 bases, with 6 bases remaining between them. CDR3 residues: CASSSTEKLFF. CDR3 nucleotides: TGTGCCAGCAGCTCCACTGAAAAACTGTTTTTT.

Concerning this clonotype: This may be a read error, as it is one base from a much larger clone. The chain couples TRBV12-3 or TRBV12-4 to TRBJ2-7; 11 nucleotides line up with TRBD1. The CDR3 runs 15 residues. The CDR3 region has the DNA TGTGCCAGCAGTAGGGGACAGGGGGTCTCCTACGAGGAGTACTTC. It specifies CASSRGQGVSYEEYF.

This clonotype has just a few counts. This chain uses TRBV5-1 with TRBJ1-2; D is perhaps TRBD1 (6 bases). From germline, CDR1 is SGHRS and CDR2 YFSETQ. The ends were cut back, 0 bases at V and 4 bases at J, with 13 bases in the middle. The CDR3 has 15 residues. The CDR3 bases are TGCGCCAGCAGCTTGGAATCGGGGGCCGGCTATGGCTACACCTTC. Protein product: CASSLESGAGYGYTF.

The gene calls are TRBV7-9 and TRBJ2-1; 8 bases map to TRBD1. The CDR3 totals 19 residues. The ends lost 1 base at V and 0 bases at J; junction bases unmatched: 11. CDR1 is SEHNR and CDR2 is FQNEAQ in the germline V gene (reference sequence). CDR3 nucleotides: TGTGCCAGCAGCTTAGGCAGGGGGCTTTATTCGAACTCCTACAATGAGCAGTTCTTC. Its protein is CASSLGRGLYSNSYNEQFF. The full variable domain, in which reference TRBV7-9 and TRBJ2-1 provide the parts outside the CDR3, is DTGVSQNPRHKITKRGQNVTFRCDPISEHNRLYWYRQTLGQGPEFLTYFQNEAQLEKSRLLSDRFSAERPKGSFSTLEIQRTEQGDSAMYLCASSLGRGLYSNSYNEQFFGPGTRLTVL.

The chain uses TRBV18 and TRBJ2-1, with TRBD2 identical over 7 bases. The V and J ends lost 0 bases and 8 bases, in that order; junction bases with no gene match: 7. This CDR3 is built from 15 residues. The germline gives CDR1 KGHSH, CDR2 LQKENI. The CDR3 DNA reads TGTGCCAGCTCACCACCTTCGCGGGAGTTGGATGAGCAGTTCTTC. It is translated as CASSPPSRELDEQFF.

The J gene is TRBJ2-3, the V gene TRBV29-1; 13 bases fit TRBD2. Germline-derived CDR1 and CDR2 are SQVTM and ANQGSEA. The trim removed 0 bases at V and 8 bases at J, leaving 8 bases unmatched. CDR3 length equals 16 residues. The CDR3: CSVEDGTSGTPGTQYF. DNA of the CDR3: TGCAGCGTTGAAGATGGGACTAGCGGGACCCCAGGTACGCAGTATTTT.

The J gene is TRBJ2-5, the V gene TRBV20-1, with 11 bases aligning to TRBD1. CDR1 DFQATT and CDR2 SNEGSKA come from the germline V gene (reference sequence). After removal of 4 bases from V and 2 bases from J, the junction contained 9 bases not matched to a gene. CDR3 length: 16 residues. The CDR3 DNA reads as TGCAGTGCTACCCCGGACAGGGGGCTCGCTCAAGAGACCCAGTACTTC. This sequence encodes CSATPDRGLAQETQYF.

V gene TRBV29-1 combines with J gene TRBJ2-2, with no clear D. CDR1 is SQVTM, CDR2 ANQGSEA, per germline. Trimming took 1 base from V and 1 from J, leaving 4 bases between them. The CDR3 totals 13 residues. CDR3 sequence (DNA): TGCAGCGTTGAAGTGGAGAACACCGGGGAGCTGTTTTTT. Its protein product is CSVEVENTGELFF.

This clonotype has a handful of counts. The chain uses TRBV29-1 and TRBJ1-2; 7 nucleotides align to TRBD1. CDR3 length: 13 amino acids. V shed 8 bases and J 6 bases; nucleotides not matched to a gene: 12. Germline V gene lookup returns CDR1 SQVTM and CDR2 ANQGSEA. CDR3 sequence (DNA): TGCAGCACACGAACAGGGGACAGCCATGGCTACACCTTC. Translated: CSTRTGDSHGYTF.

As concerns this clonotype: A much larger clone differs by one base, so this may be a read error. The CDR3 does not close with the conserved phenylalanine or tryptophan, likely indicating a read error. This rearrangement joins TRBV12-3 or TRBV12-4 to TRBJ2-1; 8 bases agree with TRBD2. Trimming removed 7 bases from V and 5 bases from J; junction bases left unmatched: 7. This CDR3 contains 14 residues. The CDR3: CASIGTRHNNEQFL. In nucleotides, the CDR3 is TGTGCCAGCATCGGGACTAGACACAACAATGAGCAGTTCTTG.

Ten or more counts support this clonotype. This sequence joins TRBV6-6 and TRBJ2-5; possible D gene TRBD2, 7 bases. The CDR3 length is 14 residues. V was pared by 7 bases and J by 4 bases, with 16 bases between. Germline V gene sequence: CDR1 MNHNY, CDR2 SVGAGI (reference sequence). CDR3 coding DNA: TGTGCCAGCACCACGGGGGGCTCGGGAGAGACCCAGTACTTC. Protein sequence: CASTTGGSGETQYF.

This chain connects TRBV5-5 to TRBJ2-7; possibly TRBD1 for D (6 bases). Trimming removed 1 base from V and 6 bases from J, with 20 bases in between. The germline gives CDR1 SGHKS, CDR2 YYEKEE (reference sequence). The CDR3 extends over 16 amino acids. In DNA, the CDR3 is TGTGCCAGCAGCTTGACACCGGGACACTGGAGTTTCGAGCAGTACTTC. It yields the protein CASSLTPGHWSFEQYF.

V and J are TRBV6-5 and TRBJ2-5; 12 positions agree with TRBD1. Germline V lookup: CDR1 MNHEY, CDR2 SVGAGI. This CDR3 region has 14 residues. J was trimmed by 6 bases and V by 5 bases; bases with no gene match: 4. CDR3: CASSKGQGAQTQYF. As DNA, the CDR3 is TGTGCCAGCAGTAAGGGACAGGGGGCACAGACCCAGTACTTC.

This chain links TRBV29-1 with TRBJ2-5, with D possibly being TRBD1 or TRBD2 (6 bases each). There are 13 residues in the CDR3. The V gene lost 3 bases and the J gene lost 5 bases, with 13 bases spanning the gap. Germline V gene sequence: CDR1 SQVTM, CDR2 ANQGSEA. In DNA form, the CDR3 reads TGCAGCGTTGACCACGGGGGCGTGGAGACCCAGTACTTC. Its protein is CSVDHGGVETQYF. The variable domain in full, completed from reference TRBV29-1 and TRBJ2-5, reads SAVISQKPSRDICQRGTSLTIQCQVDSQVTMMFWYRQQPGQSLTLIATANQGSEATYESGFVIDKFPISRPNLTFSTLTVSNMSPEDSSIYLCSVDHGGVETQYFGPGTRLLVL.

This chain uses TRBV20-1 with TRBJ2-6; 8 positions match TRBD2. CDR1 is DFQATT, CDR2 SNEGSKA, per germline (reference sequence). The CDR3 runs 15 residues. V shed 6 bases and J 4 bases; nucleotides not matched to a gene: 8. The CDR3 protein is CSAQGGRTGANVLTF. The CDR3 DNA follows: TGCAGTGCCCAAGGCGGGAGGACCGGGGCCAACGTCCTGACTTTC.

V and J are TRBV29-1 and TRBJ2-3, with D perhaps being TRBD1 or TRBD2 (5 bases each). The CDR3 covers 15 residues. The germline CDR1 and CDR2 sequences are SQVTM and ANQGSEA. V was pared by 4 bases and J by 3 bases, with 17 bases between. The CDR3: CSVAPVGERTDTQYF. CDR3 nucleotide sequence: TGCAGCGTTGCCCCTGTGGGGGAGAGGACAGATACGCAGTATTTT.

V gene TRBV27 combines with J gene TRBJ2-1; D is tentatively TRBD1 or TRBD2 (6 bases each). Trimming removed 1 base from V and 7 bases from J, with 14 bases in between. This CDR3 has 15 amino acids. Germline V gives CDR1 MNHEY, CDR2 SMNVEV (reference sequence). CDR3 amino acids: CASSLWKGGQNEQFF. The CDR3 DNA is TGTGCCAGCAGTTTATGGAAGGGGGGACAAAATGAGCAGTTCTTC.

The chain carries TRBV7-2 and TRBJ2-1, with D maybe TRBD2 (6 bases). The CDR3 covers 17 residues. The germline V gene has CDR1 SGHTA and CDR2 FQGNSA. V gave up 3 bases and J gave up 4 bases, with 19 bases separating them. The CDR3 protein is CASSLTLGGKTYNEQFF. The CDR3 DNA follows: TGTGCCAGCAGCTTGACCCTAGGCGGGAAAACATACAATGAGCAGTTCTTC. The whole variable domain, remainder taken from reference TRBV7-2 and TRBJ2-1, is GAGVSQSPSNKVTEKGKDVELRCDPISGHTALYWYRQSLGQGLEFLIYFQGNSAPDKSGLPSDRFSAERTGGSVSTLTIQRTQQEDSAVYLCASSLTLGGKTYNEQFFGPGTRLTVL.

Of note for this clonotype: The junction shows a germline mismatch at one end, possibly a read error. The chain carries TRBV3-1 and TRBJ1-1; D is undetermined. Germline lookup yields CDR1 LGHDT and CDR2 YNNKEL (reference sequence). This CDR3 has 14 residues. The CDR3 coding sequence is TGTGCCAGCAGCTTCCTTGACACCGACACCGAAGCTTTCTTT. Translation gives CASSFLDTDTEAFF.

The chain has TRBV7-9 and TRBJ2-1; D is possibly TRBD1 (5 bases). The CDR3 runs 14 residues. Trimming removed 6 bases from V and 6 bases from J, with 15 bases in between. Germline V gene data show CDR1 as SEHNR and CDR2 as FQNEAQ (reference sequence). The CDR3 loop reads CASSRWAGPNEQFF. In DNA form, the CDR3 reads TGTGCCAGCAGTCGCTGGGCAGGGCCCAATGAGCAGTTCTTC. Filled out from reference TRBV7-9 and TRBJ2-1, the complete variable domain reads DTGVSQNPRHKITKRGQNVTFRCDPISEHNRLYWYRQTLGQGPEFLTYFQNEAQLEKSRLLSDRFSAERPKGSFSTLEIQRTEQGDSAMYLCASSRWAGPNEQFFGPGTRLTVL.